These 8 T cell receptor beta chains came from one sample sequenced in a study of T cell responses to AZD1222 COVID-19 vaccine. TCRdb's copy holds only in-frame clones and misses some; the assay was immunoSEQ multiplex PCR. The top ten hold around 8% of the sample, which has about 140,000 clones, approximately 85% seen once. This specimen consisted of peripheral blood, obtained 28 days after the second dose of the MenACWY control vaccine. The receptors were gathered from an adult who received the MenACWY meningococcal vaccine as a control.

V gene TRBV11-2 combines with J gene TRBJ1-2; no reliable D call. The CDR3 is 14 amino acids. Per the germline V gene, CDR1 is SGHAT and CDR2 is FQNNGV. Trimming took off 0 bases at V and 4 bases at J, with 9 bases between the two ends. CDR3 residues: CASSLDRAVYGYTF. In nucleotides, the CDR3 is TGTGCCAGCAGCTTAGATAGGGCTGTCTATGGCTACACCTTC.

The chain is built from TRBV10-3 and TRBJ1-2; TRBD1 matches at 7 bases. The CDR3 runs 14 residues. Germline V lookup: CDR1 ENHRY, CDR2 SYGVKD. J was trimmed by 2 bases and V by 10 bases; bases with no gene match: 10. CDR3 nucleotide sequence: TGTGCCACTTTAACGGGACAGAGCAACTATGGCTACACCTTC. This codes for CATLTGQSNYGYTF.

The V call is TRBV9, the J call TRBJ1-3; D may be TRBD1 (5 bases). Germline V gives CDR1 SGDLS, CDR2 YYNGEE. V lost 2 bases and J 4 bases, leaving 10 bases between the germline ends. The CDR3 is 14 amino acids. The CDR3 nucleotides read TGTGCCAGCAGCGTTTTTGACAGAGGAAACACCATATATTTT. This gives the protein CASSVFDRGNTIYF.

CDR3 sequence reads: CASSGTGQGNYGYTF. The CDR3 bases are TGTGCCAGCAGCGGGACGGGACAGGGTAACTATGGCTACACCTTC. This chain connects TRBV5-6 to TRBJ1-2; TRBD1 agrees at 9 bases. CDR3 length equals 15 residues. J gave up 1 base and V 4 bases, and 5 bases lay outside the gene matches. Germline V gives CDR1 SGHDT, CDR2 YYEEEE.

In this sample, this clone turned up a few times. V gene TRBV19 combines with J gene TRBJ1-1, with 7 bases fitting TRBD1. From germline, CDR1 is LNHDA and CDR2 SQIVND (reference sequence). The trim removed 5 bases at V and 4 bases at J, leaving 10 bases unmatched. CDR3 length equals 15 residues. CDR3 amino acids: CASSPQGQIATEAFF. Written as DNA, the CDR3 is TGTGCCAGTAGTCCCCAGGGACAGATCGCCACTGAAGCTTTCTTT.

V gene TRBV11-2 combines with J gene TRBJ2-7; D is undetermined. V dropped 5 bases and J dropped 3 bases, with 8 bases sitting between them. Germline V gene lookup returns CDR1 SGHAT and CDR2 FQNNGV. The CDR3 covers 12 residues. The CDR3 here is CASSPPGYEQYV. The DNA for the CDR3 is TGTGCCAGCAGCCCTCCCGGCTACGAGCAGTACGTC.

V gene TRBV6-2 or TRBV6-3 combines with J gene TRBJ1-3, with unresolved D. The CDR3 is made up of 15 amino acids. Germline lookup yields CDR1 MNHEY and CDR2 SVGEGT. V lost 2 bases to trimming and J lost 0 bases, with 8 bases between them. The CDR3 DNA follows: TGTGCCAGCAGTTACCAGCGAATCTCTGGAAACACCATATATTTT. It encodes CASSYQRISGNTIYF.

The CDR3 reads CASSYRQGLEAFF. DNA for the CDR3: TGTGCCAGCAGCTATCGACAGGGACTTGAAGCTTTCTTT. The chain couples TRBV7-2 to TRBJ1-1; 7 bases match TRBD1. The CDR3 extends over 13 amino acids. The V segment lost 4 bases and the J segment 7 bases; nucleotides outside the gene matches: 6. Germline V gene lookup returns CDR1 SGHTA and CDR2 FQGNSA.